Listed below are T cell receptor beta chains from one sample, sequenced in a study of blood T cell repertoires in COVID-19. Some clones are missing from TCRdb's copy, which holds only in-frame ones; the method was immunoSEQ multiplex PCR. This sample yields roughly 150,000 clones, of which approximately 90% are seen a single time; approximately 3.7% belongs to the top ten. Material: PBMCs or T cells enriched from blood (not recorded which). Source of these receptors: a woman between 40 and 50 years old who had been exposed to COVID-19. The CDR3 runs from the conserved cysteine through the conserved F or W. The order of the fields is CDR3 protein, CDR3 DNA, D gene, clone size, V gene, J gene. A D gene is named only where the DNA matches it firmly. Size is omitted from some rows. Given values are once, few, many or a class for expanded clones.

CDR3 protein: CAIRGGETEKLFF
CDR3 DNA: TGTGCCATCAGGGGGGGAGAGACTGAAAAACTGTTTTTT
D gene: NA
clone size: NA
V gene: TRBV10-3
J gene: TRBJ1-4

CDR3 protein: CASSPGMGNTEAFF
CDR3 DNA: TGCGCCAGCAGTCCAGGCATGGGGAACACTGAAGCTTTCTTT
D gene: NA
clone size: NA
V gene: TRBV10-1
J gene: TRBJ1-1

CDR3 protein: CASSLGQGAGGTEAFF
CDR3 DNA: TGTGCCAGCTCACTCGGACAGGGGGCAGGAGGCACTGAAGCTTTCTTT
D gene: TRBD1
clone size: NA
V gene: TRBV18
J gene: TRBJ1-1

CDR3 protein: CASSRTGQENEKLFF
CDR3 DNA: TGTGCCAGCAGTCGAACGGGACAGGAGAATGAAAAACTGTTTTTT
D gene: TRBD1
clone size: once
V gene: TRBV9
J gene: TRBJ1-4

CDR3 protein: CASMAPPGHPPMNTEAFF
CDR3 DNA: TGTGCCAGTATGGCACCCCCGGGACACCCTCCCATGAACACTGAAGCTTTCTTT
D gene: NA
clone size: few
V gene: TRBV19
J gene: TRBJ1-1

CDR3 protein: CASSDVWRGGITEQFF
CDR3 DNA: TGTGCCAGCAGTGACGTGTGGAGGGGGGGGATAACGGAGCAGTTCTTC
D gene: NA
clone size: few
V gene: TRBV6-4
J gene: TRBJ2-1

CDR3 protein: CAIRDRESYEQYF
CDR3 DNA: TGTGCCATACGGGACAGGGAGTCGTACGAGCAGTACTTC
D gene: TRBD1
clone size: NA
V gene: TRBV10-3
J gene: TRBJ2-7

CDR3 protein: CASSYSKSGGYEQYF
CDR3 DNA: TGTGCCAGCAGTTACTCGAAGTCGGGAGGCTACGAGCAGTACTTC
D gene: TRBD2
clone size: few
V gene: TRBV6-5
J gene: TRBJ2-7

CDR3 protein: CASSQGPGGSGYEQFF
CDR3 DNA: TGTGCCAGCAGCCAAGGACCGGGGGGCTCAGGCTATGAGCAGTTCTTC
D gene: NA
clone size: NA
V gene: TRBV4-2
J gene: TRBJ2-1

CDR3 protein: CASSFDSRNTIYF
CDR3 DNA: TGTGCCAGCAGCTTCGACAGTAGAAACACCATATATTTT
D gene: NA
clone size: NA
V gene: TRBV5-6
J gene: TRBJ1-3

CDR3 protein: CASSPSDRAYYGYTF
CDR3 DNA: TGTGCCAGCAGTCCATCGGACAGGGCCTACTATGGCTACACCTTC
D gene: TRBD1
clone size: NA
V gene: TRBV28
J gene: TRBJ1-2

CDR3 protein: CASSGAWNTEAFF
CDR3 DNA: TGCGCCAGCAGCGGAGCGTGGAACACTGAAGCTTTCTTT
D gene: NA
clone size: NA
V gene: TRBV10-2
J gene: TRBJ1-1

CDR3 protein: CASSPWTGDYGYTF
CDR3 DNA: TGTGCCAGCAGCCCCTGGACAGGGGACTATGGCTACACCTTC
D gene: TRBD1
clone size: few
V gene: TRBV11-2
J gene: TRBJ1-2

CDR3 protein: CASSKGARDNGYTF
CDR3 DNA: TGTGCCAGTAGTAAGGGGGCGCGTGATAATGGCTACACCTTC
D gene: TRBD1
clone size: NA
V gene: TRBV19
J gene: TRBJ1-2

CDR3 protein: CASSLSGQNFYGYTF
CDR3 DNA: TGTGCCAGCAGTTTATCCGGACAGAATTTCTATGGCTACACCTTC
D gene: NA
clone size: NA
V gene: TRBV28
J gene: TRBJ1-2

CDR3 protein: CASSPGETEAFF
CDR3 DNA: TGCGCCAGCAGCCCCGGGGAGACTGAAGCTTTCTTT
D gene: NA
clone size: NA
V gene: TRBV5-1
J gene: TRBJ1-1

CDR3 protein: CATSDSGALGTGELFF
CDR3 DNA: TGTGCCACCAGTGATTCAGGGGCCCTTGGTACCGGGGAGCTGTTTTTT
D gene: NA
clone size: NA
V gene: TRBV24-1
J gene: TRBJ2-2

CDR3 protein: CASSVLGQGTGNTIYF
CDR3 DNA: TGTGCCAGCAGCGTATTAGGACAGGGGACTGGAAACACCATATATTTT
D gene: TRBD1
clone size: NA
V gene: TRBV9
J gene: TRBJ1-3

CDR3 protein: CASSWGGGSTEAFF
CDR3 DNA: TGCGCCAGCAGCTGGGGTGGAGGTTCCACTGAAGCTTTCTTT
D gene: NA
clone size: NA
V gene: TRBV5-1
J gene: TRBJ1-1

CDR3 protein: CASSLDGARTYEQYF
CDR3 DNA: TGTGCCAGCAGCTTGGACGGCGCGCGGACCTACGAGCAGTACTTC
D gene: NA
clone size: once
V gene: TRBV5-4
J gene: TRBJ2-7

CDR3 protein: CASSQRSLAGPNTGELFF
CDR3 DNA: TGCGCCAGCAGCCAACGATCCTTAGCGGGGCCGAACACCGGGGAGCTGTTTTTT
D gene: TRBD2
clone size: NA
V gene: TRBV4-3
J gene: TRBJ2-2

CDR3 protein: CASSSPGTGGNGYTF
CDR3 DNA: TGTGCCAGCAGTTCCCCCGGGACAGGGGGCAATGGCTACACCTTC
D gene: TRBD1
clone size: once
V gene: TRBV6-5
J gene: TRBJ1-2

CDR3 protein: CASSPGQLNSPLHF
CDR3 DNA: TGTGCCAGCAGCCCGGGACAGTTAAACTCACCCCTCCACTTT
D gene: TRBD1
clone size: NA
V gene: TRBV28
J gene: TRBJ1-6

CDR3 protein: CASSQVRASGSDTQYF
CDR3 DNA: TGCGCCAGCAGCCAAGTTAGAGCTAGCGGGAGTGATACGCAGTATTTT
D gene: TRBD2
clone size: NA
V gene: TRBV4-3
J gene: TRBJ2-3

CDR3 protein: CASSQDGGRGNQPQHF
CDR3 DNA: TGTGCCAGCAGCCAAGATGGAGGGAGGGGCAATCAGCCCCAGCATTTT
D gene: NA
clone size: NA
V gene: TRBV4-2
J gene: TRBJ1-5

CDR3 protein: CASSKAGGQPQHF
CDR3 DNA: TGTGCCAGTAGTAAGGCAGGGGGACAGCCCCAGCATTTT
D gene: TRBD1
clone size: NA
V gene: TRBV19
J gene: TRBJ1-5

CDR3 protein: CSVGRRGNTGELFF
CDR3 DNA: TGCAGCGTTGGGCGGCGGGGCAACACCGGGGAGCTGTTTTTT
D gene: NA
clone size: NA
V gene: TRBV29-1
J gene: TRBJ2-2

CDR3 protein: CASDERLSGENTQYF
CDR3 DNA: TGTGCTAGTGACGAACGGCTTTCAGGGGAAAATACGCAGTATTTT
D gene: NA
clone size: NA
V gene: TRBV12-5
J gene: TRBJ2-3

CDR3 protein: CASCRTDSYEQYF
CDR3 DNA: TGTGCCAGCTGTCGCACAGACTCCTACGAGCAGTACTTC
D gene: NA
clone size: NA
V gene: TRBV28
J gene: TRBJ2-7

CDR3 protein: CASSLLTAAQYF
CDR3 DNA: TGTGCCAGCAGTTTACTTACTGCGGCGCAGTACTTC
D gene: NA
clone size: NA
V gene: TRBV28
J gene: TRBJ2-7

CDR3 protein: CASSGEGDRAYGYTF
CDR3 DNA: TGTGCCAGCAGCGGAGAAGGGGACAGAGCGTATGGCTACACCTTC
D gene: TRBD1
clone size: NA
V gene: TRBV9
J gene: TRBJ1-2

CDR3 protein: CASSETVGGTDTQYF
CDR3 DNA: TGCGCCAGCAGTGAAACGGTCGGAGGCACAGATACGCAGTATTTT
D gene: NA
clone size: NA
V gene: TRBV10-1
J gene: TRBJ2-3

CDR3 protein: CASSLWGGNEKLFF
CDR3 DNA: TGTGCCAGCAGTTTATGGGGGGGTAATGAAAAACTGTTTTTT
D gene: NA
clone size: NA
V gene: TRBV28
J gene: TRBJ1-4

CDR3 protein: CASSIGGPGTDTQYF
CDR3 DNA: TGTGCCAGTAGTATAGGAGGGCCGGGCACAGATACGCAGTATTTT
D gene: NA
clone size: NA
V gene: TRBV19
J gene: TRBJ2-3

CDR3 protein: CASSDRLAGGLFHSYEQFF
CDR3 DNA: TGTGCCAGCAGCGATCGACTAGCGGGGGGGCTCTTCCACAGCTATGAGCAGTTCTTC
D gene: TRBD2
clone size: NA
V gene: TRBV5-6
J gene: TRBJ2-1

CDR3 protein: CASSFGTSGGVAGANVLTF
CDR3 DNA: TGCGCCAGCAGCTTTGGGACTAGCGGGGGAGTGGCTGGGGCCAACGTCCTGACTTTC
D gene: TRBD2
clone size: NA
V gene: TRBV5-1
J gene: TRBJ2-6

CDR3 protein: CASSQQTSGRGNEQFF
CDR3 DNA: TGCGCCAGCAGCCAACAGACTAGCGGGAGGGGGAATGAGCAGTTCTTC
D gene: TRBD2
clone size: NA
V gene: TRBV4-3
J gene: TRBJ2-1

CDR3 protein: CASSLSTSGGLSTDTQYF
CDR3 DNA: TGCGCCAGCAGCTTGTCTACTAGCGGGGGGCTAAGCACAGATACGCAGTATTTT
D gene: TRBD2
clone size: NA
V gene: TRBV5-1
J gene: TRBJ2-3

CDR3 protein: CASSFQGQEKNIQYF
CDR3 DNA: TGCGCCAGCAGCTTCCAGGGACAGGAAAAAAACATTCAGTACTTC
D gene: TRBD1
clone size: once
V gene: TRBV5-1
J gene: TRBJ2-4

CDR3 protein: CASSSMSGGVIDTQYF
CDR3 DNA: TGCGCCAGCAGTTCTATGAGCGGGGGGGTTATAGATACGCAGTATTTT
D gene: TRBD2
clone size: NA
V gene: TRBV5-1
J gene: TRBJ2-3

CDR3 protein: CASSVAASGTGELFF
CDR3 DNA: TGTGCCAGCAGCGTAGCGGCTAGCGGGACCGGGGAGCTGTTTTTT
D gene: TRBD2
clone size: NA
V gene: TRBV9
J gene: TRBJ2-2

CDR3 protein: CASSYRASGGIGTQYF
CDR3 DNA: TGTGCCAGCAGTTACCGGGCTAGCGGGGGGATAGGGACCCAGTACTTC
D gene: TRBD2
clone size: NA
V gene: TRBV6-5
J gene: TRBJ2-5

CDR3 protein: CASSQDRLGAYGYTF
CDR3 DNA: TGTGCCAGCAGCCAAGATAGGTTGGGAGCCTATGGCTACACCTTC
D gene: NA
clone size: few
V gene: TRBV4-2
J gene: TRBJ1-2

CDR3 protein: CASSDQQDSSYEQYF
CDR3 DNA: TGTGCCAGCAGTGACCAGCAGGACAGCTCCTACGAGCAGTACTTC
D gene: NA
clone size: many
V gene: TRBV25-1
J gene: TRBJ2-7

CDR3 protein: CASSMVWGAGNEQFF
CDR3 DNA: TGTGCCAGTAGTATGGTTTGGGGCGCAGGCAATGAGCAGTTCTTC
D gene: NA
clone size: NA
V gene: TRBV19
J gene: TRBJ2-1

CDR3 protein: CASGLLTGPGYTF
CDR3 DNA: TGTGCTAGTGGTTTATTAACAGGGCCCGGCTACACCTTC
D gene: NA
clone size: NA
V gene: TRBV12-5
J gene: TRBJ1-2

CDR3 protein: CASSLLSGNTEAFF
CDR3 DNA: TGTGCCAGCAGCCTATTATCAGGGAACACTGAAGCTTTCTTT
D gene: NA
clone size: NA
V gene: TRBV2
J gene: TRBJ1-1

CDR3 protein: CASSPILGADEQYF
CDR3 DNA: TGTGCCAGCAGCCCAATTTTGGGGGCAGACGAGCAGTACTTC
D gene: NA
clone size: NA
V gene: TRBV11-2
J gene: TRBJ2-7

CDR3 protein: CASSFMGQSNEKLFF
CDR3 DNA: TGTGCCAGCAGTTTTATGGGACAGTCTAATGAAAAACTGTTTTTT
D gene: TRBD1
clone size: NA
V gene: TRBV28
J gene: TRBJ1-4

CDR3 protein: CASSFRSGGQPQHF
CDR3 DNA: TGTGCCAGCAGCTTTAGGTCAGGAGGGCAGCCCCAGCATTTT
D gene: NA
clone size: NA
V gene: TRBV5-8
J gene: TRBJ1-5